These 18 T cell receptor beta chains share one sample of origin, sequenced in a study of monozygotic twins with inflammatory bowel disease. TCRdb reanalyzed the 5' RACE reads and collapses them to one entry per CDR3 protein, without DNA. This sample's clone table lists 200,000 to 250,000 distinct CDR3 sequences. The sequenced sample was blood. These receptors originate from a human donor with ulcerative colitis or Crohn's disease, or a healthy co-twin of an affected twin (not recorded which).

CDR3 residues: CASSPSTSGGAYEQYF. This chain links TRBV7-2 with TRBJ2-7; absent DNA, TCRdb's TRBD2 call cannot be checked. This CDR3 region has 16 residues. CDR1 and CDR2 (germline): SGHTA, FQGNSA.

This rearrangement joins TRBV7-9 to TRBJ1-4. This CDR3 spans 15 amino acids. Germline CDR1 reads SEHNR; CDR2 reads FQNEAQ (reference sequence). CDR3 sequence reads: CASSPHTVHNEKLFF.

This chain uses TRBV6-5 with TRBJ1-2. CDR3 length equals 14 residues. Germline V gives CDR1 MNHEY, CDR2 SVGAGI. This chain's CDR3 is CASSYSGVNYGYTF.

The CDR3 sequence is CASSDTLAGELFF. V and J are TRBV6-4 and TRBJ2-2. The V gene's germline CDR1 is MRHNA and CDR2 SNTAGT. The CDR3 has 13 residues.

This chain connects TRBV11-2 to TRBJ2-2; TCRdb designates TRBD1, a call that cannot be tested without DNA. The germline gives CDR1 SGHAT, CDR2 FQNNGV. The CDR3 runs to 15 residues. CDR3 in amino acids: CASSLGTPNTGELFF.

V and J are TRBV3-1 and TRBJ2-2; TCRdb outputs TRBD2, but without DNA this stays unchecked. The CDR3 loop spans 20 amino acids. The germline CDR1 and CDR2 sequences are LGHDT and YNNKEL (reference sequence). This chain's CDR3 is CASSQEGGTSGGRNTGELFF. The entire variable domain, with the rest obtained from reference TRBV3-1 and TRBJ2-2, is as follows: DTAVSQTPKYLVTQMGNDKSIKCEQNLGHDTMYWYKQDSKKFLKIMFSYNNKELIINETVPNRFSPKSPDKAHLNLHINSLELGDSAVYFCASSQEGGTSGGRNTGELFFGEGSRLTVL.

This chain links TRBV2 with TRBJ1-5; as DNA is missing, the TRBD1 call by TCRdb cannot be tested. The CDR3 has 13 amino acids. Germline CDR1 is SNHLY and CDR2 is FYNNEI. CDR3 in amino acids: CASRRTVEWPQHF.

The chain recombines TRBV19 with TRBJ1-4; absent DNA, TCRdb's TRBD1 call cannot be checked. This CDR3 region has 16 residues. Per germline, CDR1 LNHDA and CDR2 SQIVND (reference sequence). This chain's CDR3 is CASSRYGKATNEKLFF.

The V call is TRBV7-7, the J call TRBJ2-1; the TRBD2 assignment by TCRdb is unverifiable without DNA. Per the germline V gene, CDR1 is SSHAT and CDR2 is FNYEAQ (reference sequence). The length of the CDR3 is 18 residues. The CDR3 region is CASSLMETSGRMGNEQFF.

The rearrangement uses TRBV20-1 and TRBJ1-1; TCRdb designates TRBD1, a call that cannot be tested without DNA. The CDR3 covers 12 residues. Germline V lookup: CDR1 DFQATT, CDR2 SNEGSKA (reference sequence). The CDR3 here is CSAMGPNTEAFF.

This sequence joins TRBV7-3 and TRBJ2-3; the D call of TRBD1 rests on TCRdb alone, since no DNA is present to check it. The length of the CDR3 is 16 residues. Germline V CDR1 and CDR2: SGHTA, FQGTGA. The CDR3 loop reads CASSPIRGGPTDTQYF.

This sequence joins TRBV27 and TRBJ1-4; as DNA is missing, the TRBD1 call by TCRdb cannot be tested. The germline V gene has CDR1 MNHEY and CDR2 SMNVEV (reference sequence). CDR3 length equals 17 residues. This CDR3 reads CASSPRTLGATNEKLFF.

The rearrangement uses TRBV20-1 and TRBJ1-1; TCRdb reports TRBD1, a call that lacks DNA to check it against. The CDR3 is made up of 13 amino acids. The germline V gene has CDR1 DFQATT and CDR2 SNEGSKA (reference sequence). CDR3 loop: CSADRTGDTWAFF.

The gene calls are TRBV7-2 and TRBJ2-2; TCRdb selects TRBD2, and the lack of DNA leaves this call unchecked. CDR3 length: 17 residues. Germline values: CDR1 SGHTA, CDR2 FQGNSA. The CDR3 spells CASSLVYGRANTGELFF.

The chain couples TRBV5-6 to TRBJ2-5; TCRdb calls TRBD1, which cannot be checked without DNA. The length of the CDR3 is 14 residues. Germline V lookup: CDR1 SGHDT, CDR2 YYEEEE. The CDR3 is CASSFWGPGETQYF.

The chain carries TRBV7-3 and TRBJ2-2; TCRdb's D call, TRBD2, is unchecked because there is no DNA. Germline CDR1 SGHTA, CDR2 FQGTGA. The CDR3 totals 15 residues. This CDR3 reads CASSLLTGGAGELFF.

The chain links TRBV5-6 to TRBJ2-1; TCRdb indicates TRBD1, and absent DNA this call remains unverified. Germline-derived CDR1 and CDR2 are SGHDT and YYEEEE. This CDR3 has 15 amino acids. This chain's CDR3 is CASSIDRFPYNEQFF.

CDR3 protein: CASSQEGTGADYGYTF. The rearrangement uses TRBV4-1 and TRBJ1-2; TCRdb selects TRBD1, and the lack of DNA leaves this call unchecked. This CDR3 contains 16 residues. Germline CDR1 and CDR2: MGHRA and YSYEKL.